The text below deals with one T cell receptor (beta chain). Antigen: not known. The record originates from a study of graft-versus-host responses after intestinal transplantation. Profiling relied on immunoSEQ multiplex PCR, and the TCRdb table lists in-frame clones only, not all of them. The table records 60,000 to 65,000 clones, roughly 90% of them present only once. Looked up from germline, CDR1 is SEHNR and CDR2 is FQNEAQ (reference sequence). This CDR3 has 16 amino acids. V was trimmed by 2 bases and J by 9 bases, leaving 20 bases between them. The clonotype originates from a human donor who was the organ donor for an intestinal transplant. The rearrangement links TRBV7-9 to TRBJ2-1, with D possibly being TRBD2 (6 bases). Sequences were derived from unstimulated CD8+ T cells sorted from spleen or lymph node cells, sampled before transplant. The CDR3 sequence is CASSLWGEVDSAEQFF. Here the CDR3 DNA reads TGTGCCAGCAGCTTATGGGGGGAGGTGGATTCTGCTGAGCAGTTCTTC.